This is a list of T cell receptor beta chains from one sample in a study of blood T cells in healthy people across ages. From the 5' RACE reads, TCRdb called clonotypes with MiXCR, one entry per CDR3 protein. The data show around 990,000 distinct CDR3 sequences, with under 30% seen just once and approximately 0.71% held by the top ten. This sample was shared with a second study, whose subject was T cells of mothers and their children.

Sequencing was performed on blood. These receptors were taken from a girl aged 2 to 9 in good health. CDR3s leave out the opening cysteine and the closing phenylalanine or tryptophan. Fields, in order: CDR3 protein, clone size, V gene, J gene. Clone size is stated in some rows and not others, as once, few, many or a class when expanded.

cdr3_aa: ASITSGILQGQY
clone_size: -
v_call: TRBV28
j_call: TRBJ2-7

cdr3_aa: SVEETLSGIEAF
clone_size: few
v_call: TRBV29-1
j_call: TRBJ1-1

cdr3_aa: ASSPWGGSSYEQY
clone_size: -
v_call: TRBV7-9
j_call: TRBJ2-7

cdr3_aa: ASSPRTVEYNEQF
clone_size: -
v_call: TRBV5-4
j_call: TRBJ2-1

cdr3_aa: ASGLGPKAGAPQNPIQETQY
clone_size: few
v_call: TRBV12-5
j_call: TRBJ2-5

cdr3_aa: ASSLFGRTANSPLH
clone_size: -
v_call: TRBV7-2
j_call: TRBJ1-6

cdr3_aa: ASSLGAGVNIQY
clone_size: -
v_call: TRBV11-2
j_call: TRBJ2-4

cdr3_aa: ASSAGGTNGETQY
clone_size: few
v_call: TRBV9
j_call: TRBJ2-5

cdr3_aa: ASQPGMEDTQY
clone_size: many
v_call: TRBV12-3/TRBV12-4
j_call: TRBJ2-3

cdr3_aa: ASNIDGSSYNEQF
clone_size: -
v_call: TRBV6-5
j_call: TRBJ2-1

cdr3_aa: SARVITVETQY
clone_size: few
v_call: TRBV20-1
j_call: TRBJ2-5

cdr3_aa: SVEESGQGIDTQY
clone_size: few
v_call: TRBV29-1
j_call: TRBJ2-3

cdr3_aa: ASSSGTGRYEQF
clone_size: many
v_call: TRBV4-3
j_call: TRBJ2-1

cdr3_aa: ASRLDGPYGYT
clone_size: few
v_call: TRBV12-3/TRBV12-4
j_call: TRBJ1-2

cdr3_aa: ASYSGGVGNTEAF
clone_size: -
v_call: TRBV5-1
j_call: TRBJ1-1

cdr3_aa: ASSIGEVYTEAF
clone_size: few
v_call: TRBV19
j_call: TRBJ1-1

cdr3_aa: ATSRDLGSLYPKNIQY
clone_size: -
v_call: TRBV15
j_call: TRBJ2-4

cdr3_aa: ASSLAWVGQAHPSTDTQY
clone_size: few
v_call: TRBV7-6
j_call: TRBJ2-3